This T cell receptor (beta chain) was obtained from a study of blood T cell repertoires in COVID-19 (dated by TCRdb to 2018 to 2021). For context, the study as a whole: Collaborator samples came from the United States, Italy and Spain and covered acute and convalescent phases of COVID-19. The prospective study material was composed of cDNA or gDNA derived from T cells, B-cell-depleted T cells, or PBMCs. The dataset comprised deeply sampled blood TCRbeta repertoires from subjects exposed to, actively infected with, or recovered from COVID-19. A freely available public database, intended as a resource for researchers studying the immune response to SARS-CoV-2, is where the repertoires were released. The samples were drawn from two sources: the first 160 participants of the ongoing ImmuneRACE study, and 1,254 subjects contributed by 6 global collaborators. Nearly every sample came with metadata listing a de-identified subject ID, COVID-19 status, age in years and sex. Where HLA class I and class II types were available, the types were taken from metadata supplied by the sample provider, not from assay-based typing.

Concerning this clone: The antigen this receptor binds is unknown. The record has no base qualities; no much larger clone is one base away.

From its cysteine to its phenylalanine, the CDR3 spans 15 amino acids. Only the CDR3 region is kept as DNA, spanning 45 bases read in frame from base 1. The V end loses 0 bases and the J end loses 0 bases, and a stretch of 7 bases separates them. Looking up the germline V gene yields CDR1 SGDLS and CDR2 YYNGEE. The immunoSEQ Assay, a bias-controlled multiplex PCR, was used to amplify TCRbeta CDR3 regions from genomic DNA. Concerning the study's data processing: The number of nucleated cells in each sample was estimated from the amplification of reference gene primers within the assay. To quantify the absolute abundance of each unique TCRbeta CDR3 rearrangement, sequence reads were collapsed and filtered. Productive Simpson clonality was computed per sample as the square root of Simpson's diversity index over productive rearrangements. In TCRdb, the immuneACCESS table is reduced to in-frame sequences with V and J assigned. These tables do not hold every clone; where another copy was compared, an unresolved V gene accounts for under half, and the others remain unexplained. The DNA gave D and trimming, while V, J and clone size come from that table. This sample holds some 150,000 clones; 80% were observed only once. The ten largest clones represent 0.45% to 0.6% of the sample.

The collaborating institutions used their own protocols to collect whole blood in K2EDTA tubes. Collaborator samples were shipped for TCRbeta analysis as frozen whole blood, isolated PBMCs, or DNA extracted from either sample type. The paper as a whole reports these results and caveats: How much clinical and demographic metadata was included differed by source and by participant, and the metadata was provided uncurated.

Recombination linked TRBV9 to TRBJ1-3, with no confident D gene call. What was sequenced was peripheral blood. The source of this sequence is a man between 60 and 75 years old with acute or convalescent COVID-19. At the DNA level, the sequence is TGTGCCAGCAGCGTAGAGCGGGGCTCTGGAAACACCATATATTTT. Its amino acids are CASSVERGSGNTIYF.